Sequencing of this T cell receptor (beta chain) was carried out in a study of cytomegalovirus exposure and HLA in healthy donors. Whole-study findings and limits: Rarity held for most TCR sequences, but there were some public TCRs that occurred in many donors. Relative to equally common others, HLA-associated TCR beta chains showed greater clonal expansion in a later analysis.

Points on this clone: Its target is unknown.

Use of 60 Vbeta and 13 Jbeta primers characterized the PCR. Clones were sequenced by immunoSEQ multiplex PCR, and TCRdb holds only the in-frame ones, with some missing. The table lists 81,000 or so clones, 77% of them singletons. The CDR3 is made up of 14 amino acids. The V and J ends lost 5 bases and 0 bases respectively, with 8 bases between them. Germline CDR1 reads SEHNR; CDR2 reads FQNEAQ (reference sequence). This chain links TRBV7-9 with TRBJ1-3; D ambiguous. Sequences were obtained from PBMCs. The sequence derives from a man over 45 in good health and CMV-seropositive. The CDR3 here is CASSPEYSGNTIYF. The CDR3, as DNA: TGTGCCAGCAGCCCCGAGTACTCTGGAAACACCATATATTTT.